The 23 T cell receptor beta chains below come from one sample, sequenced in a study of memory CD4+ T cells and cytomegalovirus serostatus. Measured with immunoSEQ multiplex PCR; TCRdb has only the in-frame clones, and not every one. This table holds 35,000 to 55,000 clones, more than 65% found once. Single viable CD3+CD4+CD8-CD45RO+ cells were sorted as the memory CD4+ T cells. The source material was memory CD4+ T cells from blood. These receptors were taken from an adult in good health and CMV-seronegative.

The chain links TRBV19 to TRBJ2-4; D might be TRBD1 (6 bases). This CDR3 has 14 residues. Trimming cost V 3 bases and J 5 bases, with 11 bases left between them. CDR1 and CDR2 from the germline V gene are LNHDA and SQIVND (reference sequence). CDR3 sequence (DNA): TGTGCCAGTAGTATTCAGGGGCGCCAAAACATTCAGTACTTC. Protein sequence: CASSIQGRQNIQYF.

The genes are TRBV28 and TRBJ2-7; 8 bases agree with TRBD1. Trimming took 7 bases from V and 3 from J; bases not matched to a gene: 5. The CDR3 runs to 13 residues. The germline V gene has CDR1 MDHEN and CDR2 SYDVKM. CDR3 in amino acids: CASTTGGGYEQYF. The CDR3 DNA reads TGTGCCAGCACAACAGGGGGAGGCTACGAGCAGTACTTC.

This clone was seen only once. The CDR3: CASSSGPYQPQHF. DNA for the CDR3: TGTGCCAGCAGTTCAGGACCATATCAGCCCCAGCATTTT. The chain joins TRBV6-1 to TRBJ1-5; D gene unclear. This CDR3 is 13 amino acids long. In germline, CDR1 is MNHNS, CDR2 SASEGT. V was clipped by 5 bases and J by 5 bases, with 10 bases between them.

This clone was seen a handful of times. V gene TRBV7-2 combines with J gene TRBJ2-1, with 8 bases identical to TRBD2. V trimming: 4 bases; J trimming: 1 base; junction bases outside the gene matches: 9. The CDR3 extends over 17 amino acids. Germline assignment: CDR1 SGHTA and CDR2 FQGNSA. The CDR3 DNA reads as TGTGCCAGCAGCTACAACCCTTCTAGCGGGTCCTACAATGAGCAGTTCTTC. This sequence encodes CASSYNPSSGSYNEQFF.

This clone was picked up a small number of times. This chain joins TRBV19 and TRBJ1-3; D call uncertain. CDR3 length equals 12 residues. V was trimmed by 4 bases and J by 1 base, leaving 2 bases between them. The germline gives CDR1 LNHDA, CDR2 SQIVND (reference sequence). The CDR3 DNA follows: TGTGCCAGTAGTACGTCTGGAAACACCATATATTTT. Translation: CASSTSGNTIYF.

The chain recombines TRBV7-2 with TRBJ1-2; tentatively, D is TRBD1 (5 bases). This CDR3 has 13 residues. Trimming removed 5 bases from V and 6 bases from J, with 13 bases in between. CDR1 and CDR2 from the germline V gene are SGHTA and FQGNSA. The DNA of the CDR3 is TGTGCCAGCAGCCCCGTGGGGGTTAATGGCTACACCTTC. It specifies CASSPVGVNGYTF.

The chain couples TRBV5-6 to TRBJ1-2; D unresolved. The CDR3 loop spans 13 amino acids. V was shortened by 3 bases and J by 4 bases, with 10 bases between the two germline ends. CDR1 and CDR2 (germline): SGHDT, YYEEEE. The DNA of the CDR3 is TGTGCCAGCAGCTCGAATTTGGGCTATGGCTACACCTTC. Translating gives CASSSNLGYGYTF. The full variable domain, its missing parts supplied by reference TRBV5-6 and TRBJ1-2, is DAGVTQSPTHLIKTRGQQVTLRCSPKSGHDTVSWYQQALGQGPQFIFQYYEEEERQRGNFPDRFSGHQFPNYSSELNVNALLLGDSALYLCASSSNLGYGYTFGSGTRLTVV.

The chain uses TRBV30 and TRBJ1-3; 7 nucleotides align to TRBD1. V lost 8 bases and J lost 2; bases outside the gene matches: 3. Per the germline V gene, CDR1 is GTSNPN and CDR2 is SVGIG (reference sequence). CDR3 length equals 12 residues. The CDR3: CARGTAGNTIYF. The CDR3 DNA is TGTGCCCGAGGGACAGCTGGAAACACCATATATTTT.

Only one count was recorded for this clone. V gene TRBV10-3 combines with J gene TRBJ2-2, with 9 bases lining up with TRBD1. V lost 3 bases, J lost 6 bases, and 5 bases stayed unmatched. The CDR3 sequence is 15 residues long. Looked up from germline, CDR1 is ENHRY and CDR2 is SYGVKD. CDR3 sequence (DNA): TGTGCCATCAGTGAATCACAGGGGGCCTCCGGGGAGCTGTTTTTT. Translated, it gives CAISESQGASGELFF.

The J gene is TRBJ2-1, the V gene TRBV30; D is unresolved. Trimming stripped 1 base from V and 8 bases from J, with 6 bases between. There are 11 residues in the CDR3. Germline CDR1 reads GTSNPN; CDR2 reads SVGIG (reference sequence). CDR3 in amino acids: CAWSEYDEQFF. The CDR3 DNA reads TGTGCCTGGAGTGAGTATGATGAGCAGTTCTTC.

The chain couples TRBV4-2 to TRBJ1-5, with D tentatively TRBD1 (6 bases). Trimming left V 0 bases short and J 1 base short, with 13 bases between. This CDR3 has 17 amino acids. Germline lookup yields CDR1 LGHNA and CDR2 YNFKEQ. This chain's CDR3 is CASSQDGGTSSNQPQHF. The DNA for the CDR3 is TGTGCCAGCAGCCAAGACGGGGGGACATCCAGCAATCAGCCCCAGCATTTT.

Here the CDR3 DNA reads TGTGCCTGGAGTGTTCGGACAGCCCGTGGTGGGTACTACGAGCAGTACTTC. Amino acid sequence: CAWSVRTARGGYYEQYF. J is TRBJ2-7 and V is TRBV30, with D possibly matching TRBD1 (6 bases). Trimming removed 0 bases at V and 3 bases at J, with 21 bases between. Germline V gene sequence: CDR1 GTSNPN, CDR2 SVGIG (reference sequence). CDR3 length equals 17 residues.

The J gene is TRBJ2-2, the V gene TRBV10-3; a possible D gene is TRBD1 (6 bases). Trimming removed 3 bases at V and 4 bases at J, with 12 bases between. The CDR3 is 15 amino acids. Germline V gene sequence: CDR1 ENHRY, CDR2 SYGVKD. CDR3 DNA sequence: TGTGCCATCAGTGATGAGGGACAAGGCACCGGGGAGCTGTTTTTT. It translates to CAISDEGQGTGELFF.

The genes are TRBV7-3 and TRBJ2-2; a weak D match, TRBD1 (6 bases). The CDR3 spans 13 residues. Germline assignment: CDR1 SGHTA and CDR2 FQGTGA. The ends were cut back, 5 bases at V and 5 bases at J, with 9 bases in the middle. The CDR3 DNA reads as TGTGCCAGCAGCAACACAGGGACCGGGGAGCTGTTTTTT. Translation gives CASSNTGTGELFF.

This rearrangement joins TRBV5-1 to TRBJ2-7; perhaps TRBD2 as D (5 bases). CDR1 and CDR2 from the germline V gene are SGHRS and YFSETQ. The CDR3 consists of 15 residues. V shed 2 bases and J shed 3 bases, with 15 bases lying between them. The CDR3 is CASSLGLGKDYEQYF. The DNA of the CDR3 is TGCGCCAGCAGCTTAGGACTGGGGAAGGACTACGAGCAGTACTTC.

The V gene is TRBV5-1, the J gene TRBJ2-1; D possibly corresponds to TRBD2 (6 bases). Germline V lookup: CDR1 SGHRS, CDR2 YFSETQ. The CDR3 length is 15 residues. V was clipped by 2 bases and J by 3 bases, with 12 bases between them. The CDR3 sequence: CASSLGGVGYNEQFF. The CDR3 coding sequence is TGCGCCAGCAGCTTAGGAGGGGTGGGCTACAATGAGCAGTTCTTC.

The V call is TRBV5-1, the J call TRBJ2-7; 7 bases line up with TRBD2. The J segment lost 5 bases and the V segment lost 2 bases, leaving 7 bases of the junction unmatched. Germline-derived CDR1 and CDR2 are SGHRS and YFSETQ. CDR3 size: 14 residues. CDR3 bases: TGCGCCAGCAGCTTATGGCAGGGAGGGAACGAGCAGTACTTC. It encodes CASSLWQGGNEQYF.

The chain is built from TRBV5-6 and TRBJ2-1, with D possibly called TRBD1 or TRBD2 (5 bases each). V lost 4 bases to trimming and J lost 4 bases, with 15 bases between them. This CDR3 has 15 amino acids. CDR1 SGHDT and CDR2 YYEEEE come from the germline V gene. In nucleotides, the CDR3 is TGTGCCAGCAGCGTCCGGGACGGATGGTACAATGAGCAGTTCTTC. It specifies CASSVRDGWYNEQFF.

The rearrangement links TRBV6-6 to TRBJ2-2, with a possible D match to TRBD2 (6 bases). V was cut by 6 bases and J by 4 bases, with 9 bases left in between. The length of the CDR3 is 13 residues. Per the germline V gene, CDR1 is MNHNY and CDR2 is SVGAGI (reference sequence). CDR3 nucleotides: TGTGCCAGCAGGGGGGGTTCCACCGGGGAGCTGTTTTTT. It encodes CASRGGSTGELFF.

This rearrangement joins TRBV10-3 to TRBJ2-7; D tentatively fits TRBD1 or TRBD2 (5 bases each). Germline V gives CDR1 ENHRY, CDR2 SYGVKD. Deletions cut 10 bases from V and 4 bases from J, with 17 bases between. The CDR3 is made up of 13 amino acids. The CDR3 bases are TGTGCCACAGCCCCGGGACGGCTGTACGAGCAGTACTTC. It translates to CATAPGRLYEQYF.

The V gene is TRBV9, the J gene TRBJ1-4, with unresolved D. CDR1 and CDR2 (germline): SGDLS, YYNGEE. Between the trimmed V and J ends, which lost 0 bases and 7 bases, there was a span of 7 bases. The CDR3 spans 13 residues. CDR3 residues: CASSVGVVEKLFF. The DNA of the CDR3 is TGTGCCAGCAGCGTAGGGGTAGTTGAAAAACTGTTTTTT.

V and J are TRBV19 and TRBJ1-2; 7 bases map to TRBD1. V dropped 4 bases and J dropped 5; count of bases not matched to a gene: 10. Germline-derived CDR1 and CDR2 are LNHDA and SQIVND (reference sequence). CDR3 length equals 15 residues. The DNA for the CDR3 is TGTGCCAGTAGTAATACAGGGGAGTCTGGGTATGGCTACACCTTC. Protein sequence: CASSNTGESGYGYTF.

The chain employs TRBV6-4 and TRBJ1-5; 8 positions agree with TRBD1. In germline, CDR1 is MRHNA, CDR2 SNTAGT. V lost 7 bases to trimming and J lost 0 bases; unmatched junction nucleotides: 14. The CDR3 has 18 amino acids. For the CDR3, the DNA is TGTGCCAGCACCCCATTAGGACAGGGCCTCTATAGCAATCAGCCCCAGCATTTT. Its protein product is CASTPLGQGLYSNQPQHF.